What follows are 21 T cell receptor beta chains derived from one specimen sequenced in a study of blood T cells in healthy people across ages. It was with a sample-barcoded 5' primer and a J-beta primer mix that a second PCR of about 6 to 12 cycles was run. Each CDR3 protein is one row after TCRdb ran MiXCR on the 5' RACE reads. This sample has fewer than 700,000 distinct CDR3 sequences, with 35% to 50% found just once. Sequencing was performed on blood. These receptor sequences come from an elderly man in good health.

Remarks on this clonotype: The junction and the germline gene differ at one end; a read error may be behind it. The gene calls are TRBV6-1 and TRBJ1-1, with D possibly matching TRBD1 (5 bases). The CDR3 loop spans 14 amino acids. The V gene's germline CDR1 is MNHNS and CDR2 SASEGT. The CDR3: CARSGPGVGTEAFF. CDR3 bases: TGTGCCAGAAGTGGGCCGGGGGTCGGGACTGAAGCTTTCTTT.

The chain links TRBV6-5 to TRBJ2-4; maybe TRBD2 (6 bases). The V end lost 0 bases, the J end lost 8 bases, and 11 bases lay between the germline ends. Germline CDR1 is MNHEY and CDR2 is SVGAGI. The CDR3 contains 14 residues. Here the CDR3 DNA reads TGTGCCAGCAGTTACTCGGGGGGTCGGGACATTCAGTACTTC. It yields the protein CASSYSGGRDIQYF.

This chain uses TRBV5-6 with TRBJ2-7; the match to TRBD1 covers 7 bases. Looked up from germline, CDR1 is SGHDT and CDR2 is YYEEEE. J gave up 0 bases and V 3 bases, and 6 bases lay outside the gene matches. The CDR3 runs to 15 residues. The CDR3 DNA reads as TGTGCCAGCAGCTCCCAGGACAGGATCTCCTACGAGCAGTACTTC. It is translated as CASSSQDRISYEQYF.

The rearrangement links TRBV6-1 to TRBJ2-5; D not resolved. The end of the DNA aligns better with TRBJ2-7, so the J call may be wrong. The CDR3 is made up of 13 amino acids. Germline lookup yields CDR1 MNHNS and CDR2 SASEGT. As DNA, the CDR3 is TGTGCCAGCAGTGAAGCGTACATATACGAGCAGTACTTC. Residues: CASSEAYIYEQYF.

There are a few counts of this clonotype. The chain employs TRBV3-1 and TRBJ2-5, with D perhaps assigned TRBD1 or TRBD2 (6 bases each). CDR3 length: 17 amino acids. CDR1 is LGHDT and CDR2 is YNNKEL in the germline V gene (reference sequence). V lost 0 bases and J lost 4, with 18 bases in between. The CDR3 sequence: CASSQDRGTRKVETQYF. The CDR3, as DNA: TGTGCCAGCAGCCAAGATCGGGGGACACGAAAAGTAGAGACCCAGTACTTC.

The chain has TRBV6-1 and TRBJ1-1; D remains unclear. V was cut by 7 bases and J by 2 bases, with 11 bases left in between. CDR3 length equals 13 residues. CDR1 and CDR2 (germline): MNHNS, SASEGT. CDR3 DNA: TGTGCCAGCATTTCAGGTACCAACACTGAAGCTTTCTTT. Its translation: CASISGTNTEAFF.

About this clonotype: A junction end diverges from the germline sequence, so it may reflect a read error. The chain recombines TRBV7-2 with TRBJ2-3; TRBD2 aligns across 14 bases. CDR1 and CDR2 (germline): SGHTA, FQGNSA. CDR3 length: 17 residues. DNA for the CDR3: TGTGTCAGCAGCTTAAGTCCGACTAGCGGGGGGGCAGATACGCAGTATTTT. Its protein is CVSSLSPTSGGADTQYF.

The J gene is TRBJ1-2, the V gene TRBV20-1, with 10 positions matching TRBD1. The germline V gene encodes CDR1 DFQATT and CDR2 SNEGSKA (reference sequence). Germline trimming cut 5 bases from V and 4 bases from J; bases unmatched to any gene: 19. The CDR3 sequence is 18 residues long. The CDR3: CSARNATGGWTLGYGYTF. DNA for the CDR3: TGCAGTGCTCGGAACGCGACAGGGGGCTGGACCTTAGGCTATGGCTACACCTTC.

The rearrangement links TRBV2 to TRBJ2-3, with TRBD2 matching 7 bases. CDR1 SNHLY and CDR2 FYNNEI come from the germline V gene. The CDR3 runs 12 residues. J gave up 5 bases and V 6 bases, and 2 bases lay outside the gene matches. The CDR3 DNA sequence: TGTGCCAGCAGAATAGCGGGAGATACGCAGTATTTT. It codes for CASRIAGDTQYF.

The chain combines TRBV28 with TRBJ2-3, with a possible D match to TRBD2 (5 bases). CDR3 size: 12 residues. V was pared by 7 bases and J by 6 bases, with 11 bases between. Germline CDR1 and CDR2: MDHEN and SYDVKM. In DNA, the CDR3 is TGTGCCAGCACCACTAGTGGGGATACGCAGTATTTT. Protein: CASTTSGDTQYF.

This chain connects TRBV9 to TRBJ2-7; D ambiguous. Germline V lookup: CDR1 SGDLS, CDR2 YYNGEE. This CDR3 spans 9 amino acids. V dropped 10 bases and J dropped 4 bases, with 6 bases sitting between them. The CDR3 reads CAGRYEQYF. The CDR3 DNA follows: TGTGCCGGCCGATACGAGCAGTACTTC.

This clonotype has just one count. The chain links TRBV7-2 to TRBJ2-1; TRBD2 matches at 10 bases. CDR3 length equals 15 residues. Germline CDR1 SGHTA, CDR2 FQGNSA. Trimming at V came to 6 bases and at J to 7 bases, leaving 9 bases not matched to a gene. CDR3 residues: CASSLAGTSENEQFF. CDR3 in DNA: TGTGCCAGCAGTCTCGCCGGGACTAGCGAGAATGAGCAGTTCTTC.

This rearrangement joins TRBV2 to TRBJ1-5, with TRBD1 as a possible D gene (5 bases). Trimming shortened V by 1 base and J by 3 bases, and 10 bases separated the two germline ends. CDR3 length: 15 amino acids. CDR1 is SNHLY, CDR2 FYNNEI, per germline. The CDR3, as DNA: TGTGCCAGCAGTGAAGGACGACAGTTCAATCAGCCCCAGCATTTT. Translated, it gives CASSEGRQFNQPQHF.

The V and J genes are TRBV7-8 and TRBJ2-1, with a tentative D call TRBD1 (6 bases). The germline gives CDR1 SGHVS, CDR2 FQNEAQ. The CDR3 spans 16 residues. Trimming took off 2 bases at V and 7 bases at J, with 18 bases between the two ends. CDR3 amino acids: CASSLKVGAPGNEQFF. CDR3 coding DNA: TGTGCCAGCAGCTTAAAGGTGGGGGCCCCTGGGAATGAGCAGTTCTTC.

This clonotype was observed at least ten times. V is TRBV7-9 and J is TRBJ2-6, with D maybe TRBD1 (5 bases). CDR3 size: 15 residues. Trimming stripped 6 bases from V and 4 bases from J, with 13 bases between. Germline V lookup: CDR1 SEHNR, CDR2 FQNEAQ (reference sequence). The CDR3 spells CASSLAGSGANVLTF. As DNA, the CDR3 is TGTGCCAGCAGTTTGGCAGGGTCCGGGGCCAACGTCCTGACTTTC.

This clonotype was detected only a few times. This chain connects TRBV4-1 to TRBJ2-3, with 13 bases fitting TRBD2. The CDR3 runs to 16 residues. V trimming: 4 bases; J trimming: 7 bases; junction bases outside the gene matches: 8. CDR1 is MGHRA and CDR2 is YSYEKL in the germline V gene. The CDR3 here is CASSPWTSGRSYTQYF. As DNA, the CDR3 is TGCGCCAGCAGCCCCTGGACTAGCGGGAGATCGTATACGCAGTATTTT.

To note about this clonotype: One end of the junction varies from germline; a read error may be responsible. The CDR3, as DNA: TGTGTCAGCAGCTTAGGAGAATGGAGCAATCAGCCCCAGCATTTT. This codes for CVSSLGEWSNQPQHF. The genes are TRBV7-2 and TRBJ1-5; no definite D call. The CDR3 totals 15 residues. Germline V lookup: CDR1 SGHTA, CDR2 FQGNSA.

The chain combines TRBV12-3 or TRBV12-4 with TRBJ1-2, with D uncertain. This CDR3 has 12 residues. V lost 5 bases to trimming and J lost 3 bases, with 7 bases between them. This CDR3 reads CASSPGHYGYTF. The CDR3 DNA is TGTGCCAGCAGTCCCGGACACTATGGCTACACCTTC.

The chain carries TRBV7-2 and TRBJ2-3; 10 bases map to TRBD1. Trimming took 5 bases from V and 5 from J; bases not matched to a gene: 7. The germline gives CDR1 SGHTA, CDR2 FQGNSA. The CDR3 extends over 15 amino acids. The chain's CDR3 is CASSPGTGVLDTQYF. The CDR3 nucleotides are TGTGCCAGCAGCCCCGGGACAGGGGTCCTAGATACGCAGTATTTT.

Notes on this clonotype: Being one base from a much bigger clone, this may be a read error. J is TRBJ2-5 and V is TRBV2, with D perhaps being TRBD1 or TRBD2 (6 bases each). Trimming cost V 11 bases and J 5 bases, with 21 bases left between them. Looked up from germline, CDR1 is SNHLY and CDR2 is FYNNEI. CDR3 length equals 14 residues. The CDR3, as DNA: TGTGCCTCCGGGGGCGGACAGAGACAGGAGACCCAGTACTTC. This codes for CASGGGQRQETQYF. The entire variable domain, with the rest obtained from reference TRBV2 and TRBJ2-5, is as follows: EPEVTQTPSHQVTQMGQEVILRCVPISNHLYFYWYRQILGQKVEFLVSFYNNEISEKSEIFDDQFSVERPDGSNFTLKIRSTKLEDSAMYFCASGGGQRQETQYFGPGTRLLVL.

The CDR3 loop reads CASSFSPGRTSAFSSTDTQYF. The DNA for the CDR3 is TGTGCCAGCAGTTTCTCCCCCGGCAGGACTTCAGCATTCTCTAGCACAGATACGCAGTATTTT. V gene TRBV28 combines with J gene TRBJ2-3; D possibly corresponds to TRBD2 (5 bases). CDR3 length equals 21 residues. Germline V lookup: CDR1 MDHEN, CDR2 SYDVKM. V lost 3 bases, J lost 0 bases, and 28 bases lay in between.